The 5 T cell receptor beta chains below all came from one sample that was sequenced in a study of cytomegalovirus exposure and HLA in healthy donors. Researchers ran the PCR with 60 Vbeta and 13 Jbeta primers. Libraries were prepared by immunoSEQ multiplex PCR; TCRdb keeps only in-frame clonotypes and omits some of them. The top ten clones hold approximately 1.1% of a sample with some 95,000 clones, less than 70% of them seen once. Sequencing was carried out using PBMCs. Receptor source: a female donor in good health and CMV-seronegative.

The rearrangement uses TRBV10-3 and TRBJ1-2; TRBD1 matches 10 bases. Germline V gene sequence: CDR1 ENHRY, CDR2 SYGVKD. This CDR3 spans 15 amino acids. J gave up 0 bases and V 11 bases, and 9 bases lay outside the gene matches. DNA of the CDR3: TGTGCCGCCTCCGGGACAGGGGCGGCTAACTATGGCTACACCTTC. Translating it yields CAASGTGAANYGYTF.

The CDR3 loop reads CASSPGRAPDSYEQYF. In DNA form, the CDR3 reads TGTGCCAGCAGCCCCGGGAGGGCTCCGGACTCCTACGAGCAGTACTTC. The rearrangement uses TRBV13 and TRBJ2-7; TRBD2 aligns across 8 bases. The V gene's germline CDR1 is PRHDT and CDR2 FYEKMQ (reference sequence). The ends lost 5 bases at V and 0 bases at J; junction bases unmatched: 9. This CDR3 region has 16 residues.

This clone has more than one count but fewer than ten. The V gene is TRBV10-3, the J gene TRBJ1-4; perhaps TRBD1 as D (5 bases). The CDR3 consists of 13 residues. Trimming left V 6 bases short and J 4 bases short, with 9 bases between. Germline CDR1 reads ENHRY; CDR2 reads SYGVKD. The CDR3 loop reads CAISRGSNEKLFF. The DNA of the CDR3 is TGTGCCATCAGCCGGGGGAGTAATGAAAAACTGTTTTTT.

The chain has TRBV9 and TRBJ2-1, with TRBD2 matching over 13 bases. CDR1 and CDR2 from the germline V gene are SGDLS and YYNGEE. The J segment lost 7 bases and the V segment lost 3 bases, leaving 1 base of the junction unmatched. The CDR3 runs 14 residues. CDR3 nucleotide sequence: TGTGCCAGCAGCGCGGGACTAGCGGGGAATGAGCAGTTCTTC. It encodes CASSAGLAGNEQFF.

V is TRBV15 and J is TRBJ2-7; possibly TRBD1 for D (6 bases). This CDR3 comprises 16 residues. Trimming took off 3 bases at V and 3 bases at J, with 18 bases between the two ends. Per the germline V gene, CDR1 is LNHNV and CDR2 is YYDKDF (reference sequence). CDR3 protein: CATSRDKTGSRYEQYF. CDR3 coding DNA: TGTGCCACCAGCAGGGACAAGACAGGATCCCGCTACGAGCAGTACTTC. Based on the CDR3 plus reference TRBV15 and TRBJ2-7, the full variable domain is DAMVIQNPRYQVTQFGKPVTLSCSQTLNHNVMYWYQQKSSQAPKLLFHYYDKDFNNEADTPDNFQSRRPNTSFCFLDIRSPGLGDTAMYLCATSRDKTGSRYEQYFGPGTRLTVT.